The clone carrying this T cell receptor beta chain was observed a handful of times. Isolation of CD4+ naive, central memory, regulatory and stem cell-like memory cells was achieved by sorting via CD45RO/CCR7/CD25/CD127/CD95/CD27. The sample comes from a study of beta chain features in type 1 diabetes. Deletions cut 1 base from V and 4 bases from J, with 10 bases between. The germline V gene encodes CDR1 LGHNA and CDR2 YSLEER. The CDR3 is 14 amino acids. All of the isolated RNA was reverse transcribed, so expressed TCRB transcripts were sequenced. TCRdb keeps only in-frame clones here, not all; method: immunoSEQ multiplex PCR. The table lists 300,000 to 350,000 clones, 15% to 20% of them singletons.

Sequenced input: naive CD4+ T cells from blood. The chain is built from TRBV4-3 and TRBJ1-1; tentatively, D is TRBD1 (5 bases). This receptor was taken from a woman under 30 in good health. CDR3 residues: CASSQGQPPTEAFF. CDR3 DNA: TGCGCCAGCAGCCAAGGACAGCCTCCCACTGAAGCTTTCTTT.